The rows below give T cell receptor beta chains drawn from one sample of a study of blood T cell repertoires in COVID-19. Libraries were prepared by immunoSEQ multiplex PCR; TCRdb keeps only in-frame clonotypes and omits some of them. Found here are under 100,000 clones, approximately 90% of them singletons; the top ten hold approximately 5.1%. The material sequenced was peripheral blood. These receptors all stem from a man over 45 with acute or convalescent COVID-19. Each CDR3 is given with its conserved first and last residue. A D gene is named only where the DNA matches it firmly. Not all rows give a size; the values are once, few, many and, for expanded clones, a class.

cdr3_aa cdr3_nt d_call v_call clone_size j_call
CASRDDRSGANVLTF TGTGCCAGTAGGGATGACAGGTCTGGGGCCAACGTCCTGACTTTC NA TRBV19 NA TRBJ2-6
CASSIGQGGTEAFF TGTGCCAGTAGTATAGGCCAGGGAGGCACTGAAGCTTTCTTT NA TRBV19 NA TRBJ1-1
CASSLVGGQSPLNYGYTF TGTGCCAGCAGCTTGGTTGGGGGCCAATCCCCTCTTAACTATGGCTACACCTTC NA TRBV5-4 once TRBJ1-2
CASSFGGTARTEAFF TGTGCCAGCAGTTTCGGAGGGACAGCTCGTACTGAAGCTTTCTTT TRBD1 TRBV2 NA TRBJ1-1
CASRRTGDSYGYTF TGTGCCAGCAGACGAACAGGGGATAGTTATGGCTACACCTTC TRBD1 TRBV3-1/TRBV3-2 NA TRBJ1-2
CASSPGTLNTGELFF TGTGCCAGCTCGCCCGGGACTCTGAACACCGGGGAGCTGTTTTTT NA TRBV18 NA TRBJ2-2
CASSPGRDRGNYGYTF TGTGCCAGCAGCCCTGGGAGGGACAGGGGCAACTATGGCTACACCTTC TRBD1 TRBV6-2/TRBV6-3 NA TRBJ1-2
CAWSAGLFYEQYF TGTGCCTGGAGCGCGGGACTGTTCTACGAGCAGTACTTC NA TRBV30 NA TRBJ2-7
CASSLEEVRSPLHF TGTGCCAGCAGCTTAGAAGAGGTGCGATCACCCCTCCACTTT NA TRBV11-1 once TRBJ1-6
CASSYSGGGNEQFF TGTGCCAGCAGTTATAGTGGGGGGGGCAATGAGCAGTTCTTC TRBD2 TRBV6-5 once TRBJ2-1
CASSAYDRVWYEQYF TGTGCCAGCAGTGCATACGACAGGGTTTGGTACGAGCAGTACTTC TRBD1 TRBV27 NA TRBJ2-7
CASSSQTSPDTQYF TGTGCCAGCAGCTCCCAGACTAGTCCAGATACGCAGTATTTT NA TRBV7-8 NA TRBJ2-3
CASSYSTSGTYNEQFF TGTGCCAGCAGTTACTCGACTAGCGGGACTTACAATGAGCAGTTCTTC TRBD2 TRBV6-5 NA TRBJ2-1
CASSDNWEDEQFF TGTGCCAGCAGCGATAACTGGGAGGATGAGCAGTTCTTC NA TRBV5-6 NA TRBJ2-1
CSARRGGDTEAFF TGCAGCGCCCGGCGGGGGGGCGACACTGAAGCTTTCTTT NA TRBV29-1 NA TRBJ1-1
CASSREQGSGNTIYF TGCGCCAGCAGCCGAGAACAGGGTTCTGGAAACACCATATATTTT NA TRBV5-1 NA TRBJ1-3
CASSSSSNQPQHF TGTGCCAGCAGTTCTAGCAGCAATCAGCCCCAGCATTTT NA TRBV27 once TRBJ1-5
CASSRDRAQGEQYF TGTGCCAGCAGCAGGGACAGGGCCCAGGGCGAGCAGTACTTC TRBD1 TRBV5-4 NA TRBJ2-7
CASSQPPLAGGGDTQYF TGTGCCAGCAGCCAGCCCCCACTAGCGGGAGGGGGAGATACGCAGTATTTT TRBD2 TRBV3-1/TRBV3-2 NA TRBJ2-3
CASSLAGGGTDTQYF TGTGCCAGCAGTCTAGCGGGGGGAGGCACAGATACGCAGTATTTT TRBD2 TRBV2 NA TRBJ2-3